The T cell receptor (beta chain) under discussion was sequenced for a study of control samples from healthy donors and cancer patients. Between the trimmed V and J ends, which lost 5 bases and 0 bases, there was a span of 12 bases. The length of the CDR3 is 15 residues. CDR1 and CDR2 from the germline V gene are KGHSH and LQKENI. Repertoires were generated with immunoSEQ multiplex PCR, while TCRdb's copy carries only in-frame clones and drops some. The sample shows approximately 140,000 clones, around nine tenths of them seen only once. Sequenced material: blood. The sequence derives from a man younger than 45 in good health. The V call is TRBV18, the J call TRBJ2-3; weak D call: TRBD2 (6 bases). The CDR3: CASSSLATSTDTQYF. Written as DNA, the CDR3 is TGTGCCAGCTCATCTCTAGCGACTAGCACAGATACGCAGTATTTT.